The present entry profiles one T cell receptor (beta chain) with its context. Its antigen remains unknown. Naive CD8 cells, CD45RO-negative and positively selected for CCR7, excluded terminally differentiated effector memory CD45RA+ cells. Adult donors, all healthy and HIV-negative, had no recent acute infections or vaccinations. Each subset's genomic DNA was shared equally among a number of immunoSEQ plates. The authors loaded roughly 180 ng DNA, about 30,000 T cell genomes, into sorted-subset replicate PCRs. TCRdb's table, derived via immunoSEQ multiplex PCR, lists solely in-frame clones and lacks some. The table includes some 1,900,000 clones, approximately 95% detected once. This CDR3 is built from 12 residues. The germline V gene encodes CDR1 SGHDT and CDR2 YYEEEE. Trimming took off 5 bases at V and 4 bases at J, with 9 bases between the two ends. This sample was included in a study of shared clonotypes between healthy human individuals. Study-level findings and limits: Sorted-subset samples were not fully sequenced, rarefaction indicated.

The receptor's source is a man younger than 35 in good health. The chain links TRBV5-6 to TRBJ1-2; D perhaps matches TRBD1 (5 bases). The source material was naive CD8+ T cells sorted from blood. CDR3 sequence reads: CASSDSPYGYTF. CDR3 nucleotides: TGTGCCAGCAGTGACAGCCCCTATGGCTACACCTTC. The full variable domain, its missing parts supplied by reference TRBV5-6 and TRBJ1-2, is DAGVTQSPTHLIKTRGQQVTLRCSPKSGHDTVSWYQQALGQGPQFIFQYYEEEERQRGNFPDRFSGHQFPNYSSELNVNALLLGDSALYLCASSDSPYGYTFGSGTRLTVV.